This T cell receptor beta chain was obtained from a study of identical twins. Whole-study findings and limits: When twins shared out-of-frame alpha sequences, those sequences had excess low generation probability.

The CDR3 extends over 14 amino acids. J gave up 9 bases and V 3 bases, and 8 bases lay outside the gene matches. Germline V gene sequence: CDR1 LGHDT, CDR2 YNNKEL (reference sequence). Concerning this clonotype: Its antigen is currently unknown.

cDNA molecules carried unique molecular identifiers, and template switching added a universal primer site. TCRdb reanalysed the 5' RACE reads using MiXCR and keeps one entry per CDR3 protein. Of more than 400,000 distinct CDR3 sequences listed, about 15% were seen once; the top ten hold less than 0.5%. This same sample was also part of a study on yellow fever vaccine responses in identical twins. As reported in that work: Twins showed a vaccine T cell response that reportedly seemed partly convergent, partly personalized.

This clonotype was obtained from a woman between 18 and 30 years old in good health. The chain carries TRBV3-1 and TRBJ2-1; TRBD2 agrees at 7 bases. The material sequenced was CD4+ T cells sorted from blood. In nucleotides, the CDR3 is TGTGCCAGCAGCCAGGAGAGACTAGCTGGTGAGCAGTTCTTC. Its translation: CASSQERLAGEQFF.